This T cell receptor (beta chain) came from a study of blood T cells in healthy people across ages. As to this clonotype: What it binds is not known.

General study findings and limits: Aged donors had fewer naive CD4+ cells and lower diversity than long-lived donors. A roughly linear fall in TCR beta diversity per million T cells was seen with increasing age.

Then a second PCR, running roughly 7 to 11 cycles, was carried out with a sample-barcoded 5' primer and a J-beta primer mix. Carrying 12 random nucleotides, a template-switch adaptor labeled each individual cDNA molecule. TCRdb ran MiXCR on the 5' RACE reads and lists one entry per CDR3 protein. The table lists over 1,500,000 distinct CDR3 sequences, 49% of them singletons. Germline V gene sequence: CDR1 MDHEN, CDR2 SYDVKM. Trimming removed 8 bases at V and 5 bases at J, with 24 bases between. CDR3 size: 16 residues. V is TRBV28 and J is TRBJ1-2; possibly TRBD1 for D (5 bases). The source of this sequence is a woman aged 40-49 years in good health. What was sequenced was blood. CDR3 sequence reads: CASLGLKGPAFYGYTF. CDR3 DNA sequence: TGTGCCAGCTTGGGGCTGAAGGGACCCGCTTTTTATGGCTACACCTTC.